Below, 25 T cell receptor beta chains from the same sample are listed, as sequenced in a study of technical replicates of blood from a handful of donors. Generated by immunoSEQ multiplex PCR, the TCRdb table keeps only in-frame clones and is missing some. The sample has about 70,000 clones; approximately 98% are singletons. Sequencing input: T cells isolated from PBMCs. The receptors were sampled from a human donor in good health.

The chain has TRBV11-2 and TRBJ1-1; 10 bases are shared with TRBD1. Losses at the gene ends were 1 base for V and 0 bases for J; bases not matched to a gene: 2. The length of the CDR3 is 16 residues. Germline V gives CDR1 SGHAT, CDR2 FQNNGV. CDR3 sequence: CASSLGGQGMNTEAFF. CDR3 nucleotides: TGTGCCAGCAGCTTAGGGGGACAGGGGATGAACACTGAAGCTTTCTTT.

The CDR3 loop reads CASSQVRLAGSWNEQFF. CDR3 sequence (DNA): TGCGCCAGCAGCCAAGTCCGACTAGCGGGTTCCTGGAATGAGCAGTTCTTC. This chain uses TRBV4-1 with TRBJ2-1; 10 nucleotides agree with TRBD2. The CDR3 extends over 17 amino acids. V was clipped by 1 base and J by 7 bases; unmatched bases: 10. CDR1 is MGHRA, CDR2 YSYEKL, per germline.

CDR3 in DNA: TGTGCCAGCAGCCAAACAGGGTACACTGAAGCTTTCTTT. This encodes CASSQTGYTEAFF. The rearrangement links TRBV9 to TRBJ1-1, with D maybe TRBD1 (6 bases). CDR1 and CDR2 (germline): SGDLS, YYNGEE. The CDR3 totals 13 residues. Trimming stripped 4 bases from V and 3 bases from J, with 10 bases between.

The CDR3 DNA reads TGTGCCAGCAGCTTAGATCGGTACCAAGAGACCCAGTACTTC. Its protein is CASSLDRYQETQYF. The chain carries TRBV11-3 and TRBJ2-5, with D unresolved. The CDR3 is 14 residues long. V lost 0 bases and J 0 bases, leaving 5 bases between the germline ends. Germline CDR1 SGHNT, CDR2 YENEEA.

The chain combines TRBV2 with TRBJ2-7; D not resolved. Per germline, CDR1 SNHLY and CDR2 FYNNEI. Trimming removed 7 bases at V and 2 bases at J, with 18 bases between. The CDR3 runs 15 residues. Here the CDR3 reads CASINSREVTYEQYF. CDR3 sequence (DNA): TGTGCCAGCATTAATAGCCGCGAAGTTACCTACGAGCAGTACTTC. The full variable domain, in which reference TRBV2 and TRBJ2-7 provide the parts outside the CDR3, is EPEVTQTPSHQVTQMGQEVILRCVPISNHLYFYWYRQILGQKVEFLVSFYNNEISEKSEIFDDQFSVERPDGSNFTLKIRSTKLEDSAMYFCASINSREVTYEQYFGPGTRLTVT.

The V and J genes are TRBV7-3 and TRBJ1-1; no clear D. The CDR3 totals 13 residues. Per the germline V gene, CDR1 is SGHTA and CDR2 is FQGTGA. Trimming pared 3 bases from V and 2 bases from J, leaving 7 bases between. DNA for the CDR3: TGTGCCAGCAGCTTTGGCCGAAACACTGAAGCTTTCTTT. Its protein product is CASSFGRNTEAFF.

This chain connects TRBV4-2 to TRBJ2-2; 7 nucleotides line up with TRBD1. CDR3 size: 15 residues. CDR1 is LGHNA, CDR2 YNFKEQ, per germline. With 1 base clipped from V and 2 bases from J, the junction kept 1 base outside the gene matches. The CDR3 DNA is TGTGCCAGCAGCCAAGGAGGGGGCAACACCGGGGAGCTGTTTTTT. Translated, it gives CASSQGGGNTGELFF.

The CDR3 bases are TGTGCCAGCAGTTTACTTGGTAGTAGCCACGAGCAGTACTTC. As protein: CASSLLGSSHEQYF. The V gene is TRBV27, the J gene TRBJ2-7; D is undetermined. Trimming took off 2 bases at V and 5 bases at J, with 13 bases between the two ends. Germline V gene sequence: CDR1 MNHEY, CDR2 SMNVEV (reference sequence). The CDR3 loop spans 14 amino acids.

The rearrangement links TRBV5-6 to TRBJ2-7; D may be TRBD2 (5 bases). The CDR3 runs to 15 residues. Germline values: CDR1 SGHDT, CDR2 YYEEEE. V lost 1 base and J 2 bases, leaving 13 bases between the germline ends. The CDR3 DNA sequence: TGTGCCAGCAGCTTGTTTTACGAGGGTCCCTACGAGCAGTACTTC. Translated, it gives CASSLFYEGPYEQYF.

J is TRBJ1-1 and V is TRBV29-1, with a possible D match to TRBD1 (6 bases). Trimming removed 1 base from V and 11 bases from J, with 11 bases in between. The CDR3 has 11 residues. CDR1 is SQVTM, CDR2 ANQGSEA, per germline. Here the CDR3 DNA reads TGCAGCGTTGAAGGGGGCACAGGGGCTTTCTTT. Translated, it gives CSVEGGTGAFF.

V is TRBV5-8 and J is TRBJ1-1; D may be TRBD1 (6 bases). V gave up 0 bases and J gave up 6 bases, with 9 bases separating them. The CDR3 has 13 residues. Germline CDR1 and CDR2: SGHTS and YDEGEE. CDR3 sequence reads: CASSLGPGAEAFF. The CDR3 DNA follows: TGTGCCAGCAGCTTGGGTCCAGGGGCTGAAGCTTTCTTT.

This chain connects TRBV6-1 to TRBJ1-5, with D perhaps matching TRBD1 (6 bases). Trimming removed 8 bases from V and 5 bases from J, with 10 bases in between. Germline values: CDR1 MNHNS, CDR2 SASEGT. This CDR3 has 12 amino acids. CDR3: CASGPGDQPQHF. The CDR3 DNA reads as TGTGCCAGCGGGCCAGGGGATCAGCCCCAGCATTTT.

The J gene is TRBJ2-3, the V gene TRBV10-1, with D hard to call. CDR1 and CDR2 (germline): WNHNN, SYGVQD (reference sequence). The V and J ends lost 4 bases and 2 bases respectively, with 7 bases between them. This CDR3 is 13 amino acids long. The CDR3 sequence: CASSGQHTDTQYF. DNA for the CDR3: TGCGCCAGCAGTGGACAACACACAGATACGCAGTATTTT.

This clone occurred once. The chain is built from TRBV11-3 and TRBJ1-1; no firm D call. Trimming left V 8 bases short and J 1 base short, with 5 bases between. Germline V gene lookup returns CDR1 SGHNT and CDR2 YENEEA. The length of the CDR3 is 11 residues. For the CDR3, the DNA is TGTGCCAGCTCCTCGAACACTGAAGCTTTCTTT. This translates into CASSSNTEAFF.

This chain uses TRBV5-5 with TRBJ2-3; 7 nucleotides line up with TRBD1. This CDR3 spans 14 amino acids. Germline loops: CDR1 SGHKS, CDR2 YYEKEE (reference sequence). The ends lost 4 bases at V and 3 bases at J; junction bases unmatched: 5. The CDR3 DNA follows: TGTGCCAGCAGCAATACAGGGGCAACAGATACGCAGTATTTT. This encodes CASSNTGATDTQYF.

This clone was counted once. The rearrangement joins TRBV11-1 to TRBJ2-1; D perhaps matches TRBD2 (5 bases). Trimming took 2 bases from V and 8 from J, leaving 19 bases between them. CDR3 size: 16 residues. CDR1 SGHAT and CDR2 FQDESV come from the germline V gene (reference sequence). The DNA of the CDR3 is TGTGCCAGCAGCTTATGGCCCGGCCTCGTGGAGGATGAGCAGTTCTTC. The encoded protein is CASSLWPGLVEDEQFF.

V usage is TRBV18 and J usage is TRBJ2-2; 8 nucleotides align to TRBD1. Germline trimming cut 2 bases from V and 4 bases from J; bases unmatched to any gene: 6. This CDR3 is 16 amino acids long. Germline V gene lookup returns CDR1 KGHSH and CDR2 LQKENI. CDR3 region: CASSPYATGVTGELFF. Here the CDR3 DNA reads TGTGCCAGCTCACCATACGCGACAGGGGTCACCGGGGAGCTGTTTTTT.

J is TRBJ2-7 and V is TRBV7-2; no definite D call. CDR1 and CDR2 (germline): SGHTA, FQGNSA. Trimming took off 1 base at V and 7 bases at J, with 14 bases between the two ends. This CDR3 contains 14 residues. CDR3 sequence reads: CASSLDNYFLEQYF. In nucleotides, the CDR3 is TGTGCCAGCAGCTTAGACAACTATTTTTTGGAGCAGTACTTC.

The CDR3 coding sequence is TGCGCCAGCAGCACCACAGGGCTCAAAGACGGCTACACCTTC. Translated, it gives CASSTTGLKDGYTF. The gene calls are TRBV5-1 and TRBJ1-2; weak D call: TRBD1 (6 bases). Germline loops: CDR1 SGHRS, CDR2 YFSETQ. The CDR3 is 14 amino acids. Trimming removed 4 bases from V and 8 bases from J, with 18 bases in between.

The chain has TRBV11-2 and TRBJ2-1; no clear D. This CDR3 has 15 amino acids. Germline values: CDR1 SGHAT, CDR2 FQNNGV. The germline V and J ends were trimmed by 6 bases and 0 bases, with 12 bases remaining between them. CDR3 amino acids: CASRFTVSSYNEQFF. CDR3 DNA sequence: TGTGCCAGCAGGTTCACGGTGAGCTCCTACAATGAGCAGTTCTTC.

Of note for this clone: Additional DNA sequences in this sample encode the identical CDR3. This chain uses TRBV27 with TRBJ2-7, with D unresolved. Trimming removed 3 bases from V and 2 bases from J, with 11 bases in between. The germline gives CDR1 MNHEY, CDR2 SMNVEV (reference sequence). The CDR3 loop spans 14 amino acids. This chain's CDR3 is CASSLAGGPYEQYF. CDR3 coding DNA: TGTGCCAGCAGTTTGGCAGGTGGTCCCTACGAGCAGTACTTC.

The chain is built from TRBV10-3 and TRBJ2-1; 9 nucleotides match TRBD2. The CDR3 runs 18 residues. Unmatched junction bases numbered 21, after V lost 5 bases and J lost 10 bases. Germline V gene data show CDR1 as ENHRY and CDR2 as SYGVKD. The CDR3 DNA sequence: TGTGCCATCAGTTCGGGGACTAGCTCCCTCTTCGGATACGGAGAGCAGTTCTTC. Translation: CAISSGTSSLFGYGEQFF.

V usage is TRBV11-2 and J usage is TRBJ2-5, with D possibly TRBD1 on 6 matching bases. In germline, CDR1 is SGHAT, CDR2 FQNNGV. This CDR3 spans 15 amino acids. Between the trimmed V and J ends, which lost 0 bases and 5 bases, there was a span of 13 bases. Here the CDR3 reads CASSLDTQGWETQYF. The CDR3, as DNA: TGTGCCAGCAGCTTAGATACCCAGGGGTGGGAGACCCAGTACTTC.

CDR3 residues: CASSYDPSEVAQYF. CDR3 nucleotide sequence: TGTGCCAGCAGCTACGACCCCTCAGAGGTGGCCCAGTACTTC. The gene calls are TRBV5-4 and TRBJ2-5; D is ambiguous. Trimming stripped 3 bases from V and 9 bases from J, with 18 bases between. Germline CDR1 SGHNT, CDR2 YYREEE (reference sequence). This CDR3 is built from 14 residues.

This chain joins TRBV5-1 and TRBJ1-1; D not resolved. Germline CDR1 is SGHRS and CDR2 is YFSETQ. The CDR3 loop spans 13 amino acids. The V end was cut by 5 bases, the J end by 0 bases, with 8 bases between. The CDR3 here is CASRAGMNTEAFF. The DNA for the CDR3 is TGCGCCAGCAGGGCAGGCATGAACACTGAAGCTTTCTTT.